The rows below give T cell receptor beta chains drawn from one sample of a study of graft-versus-host responses after intestinal transplantation. Their cognate antigens are unknown. Method: immunoSEQ multiplex PCR; TCRdb's copy keeps in-frame clones and lacks some. The repertoire consists of over 70,000 clones, with 85% to 90% occurring once and the leading ten covering approximately 4.1%. The source was unstimulated CD8+ T cells sorted from spleen or lymph node cells, collected before transplant. These receptors all come from a human donor who was the organ donor for an intestinal transplant. Both conserved end residues are part of each CDR3. The order of the fields is CDR3 length, clone size, D gene, V gene, J gene, CDR3 DNA, CDR3 protein. The D gene is left open where the match is weak. The size field is filled for only some rows; it gives once, few, many or a size class.

>14|few|.|TRBV6-5|TRBJ1-1
TGTGCCAGCACCACGTCTCAGGGGAACACTGAAGCTTTCTTT
CASTTSQGNTEAFF
>12|few|TRBD1|TRBV28|TRBJ1-6
TGTGCCAGCAGTTTAGGACAGGAGGATCTCCACTTT
CASSLGQEDLHF
>14|.|.|TRBV27|TRBJ2-2
TGTGCCAGCAGCGGACAGAAGAACACCGGGGAGCTGTTTTTT
CASSGQKNTGELFF
>14|.|.|TRBV5-4|TRBJ1-1
TGTGCCAGCAGCTTACGGCAGGGTACCACTGAAGCTTTCTTT
CASSLRQGTTEAFF
>16|.|TRBD2|TRBV7-2|TRBJ2-1
TGTGCCAGCAGCCCAAGACTAGCGGGGATACTCAATGAGCAGTTCTTC
CASSPRLAGILNEQFF
>15|.|.|TRBV27|TRBJ2-1
TGTGCCAGCAGCCCTCTAGCAAGCTCCTACAATGAGCAGTTCTTC
CASSPLASSYNEQFF
>13|.|.|TRBV19|TRBJ1-1
TGTGCCAGTAAGCTACACAGGAACACTGAAGCTTTCTTT
CASKLHRNTEAFF
>14|.|.|TRBV28|TRBJ1-2
TGTGCCAGCAGTTTGCCGGACAGCAACTATGGCTACACCTTC
CASSLPDSNYGYTF
>15|.|.|TRBV6-4|TRBJ2-3
TGTGCCAGCAGTGAGCACAAGACCCTAGGAGATACGCAGTATTTT
CASSEHKTLGDTQYF
>12|.|.|TRBV19|TRBJ1-2
TGTGCCAGTAGCCCCGGACAGAGGGGCTACACCTTC
CASSPGQRGYTF
>16|.|.|TRBV6-5|TRBJ2-5
TGTGCCAGCAGTTACTCGACAGGTAACATGCAGGAGACCCAGTACTTC
CASSYSTGNMQETQYF
>15|.|TRBD1|TRBV4-3|TRBJ2-2
TGCGCCAGCAGCCAAGGGACAGGGAAAAGGCTAGAGCTGTTTTTT
CASSQGTGKRLELFF
>15|few|.|TRBV4-1|TRBJ1-3
TGCGCCAGCAGCCAAGGACAGGACTCTGGAAACACCATATATTTT
CASSQGQDSGNTIYF
>16|.|TRBD1|TRBV18|TRBJ1-1
TGTGCCAGCTCACTCGGGACAGGGGGAACGAACACTGAAGCTTTCTTT
CASSLGTGGTNTEAFF
>15|.|.|TRBV30|TRBJ1-5
TGTGCCTGGCCTTGGTCACAGGTGGAGGGACAGCCCCAGCATTTT
CAWPWSQVEGQPQHF
>15|.|TRBD1|TRBV7-2|TRBJ1-5
TGTGCCGACGATAAGCCGACAGGGGGCCGACAGCCCCAGCATTTT
CADDKPTGGRQPQHF
>16|.|.|TRBV4-2|TRBJ1-2
TGTGCCAGCAGCCTGACCCTGACAGAGACTAACTATGGCTACACCTTC
CASSLTLTETNYGYTF
>18|.|TRBD1|TRBV23-1|TRBJ1-2
TGCGCCAGCAGTCAATCCGGGAGCAGGGGGCCAGGGGCATATGGCTACACCTTC
CASSQSGSRGPGAYGYTF
>18|.|.|TRBV4-2|TRBJ1-6
TGTGCCAGCAGCCACTTCGTATCGGGACTAAATTATAATTCACCCCTCCACTTT
CASSHFVSGLNYNSPLHF
>13|.|.|TRBV6-1|TRBJ1-5
TGTGCCAGCAGTGAATGGGGACACCAGCCCCAGCATTTT
CASSEWGHQPQHF
>12|.|.|TRBV6-5|TRBJ2-2
TGTGCCAGCACGGACACCGGACGGGAGCTGTTTTTT
CASTDTGRELFF
>15|.|TRBD2|TRBV2|TRBJ2-5
TGTGCCAGCAGTGTTAGCGGGGGGGCACAAGAGACCCAGTACTTC
CASSVSGGAQETQYF
>15|.|TRBD2|TRBV6-5|TRBJ2-5
TGTGCCAGCAGGAATAGCGGGGGGACCCAAGAGACCCAGTACTTC
CASRNSGGTQETQYF
>15|.|TRBD2|TRBV27|TRBJ2-1
TGTGCCAGTATCTCCGGGACGGTGGGGGGGAATGAGCAGTTCTTC
CASISGTVGGNEQFF
>13|.|.|TRBV29-1|TRBJ2-1
TGCAGCACCGAAGGGAGCTCCTACAATGAGCAGTTCTTC
CSTEGSSYNEQFF
>16|.|.|TRBV7-9|TRBJ1-5
TGTGCCAGCAGCGGTACGCGGGGTGGGCTCGATCAGCCCCAGCATTTT
CASSGTRGGLDQPQHF
>16|.|.|TRBV13|TRBJ1-5
TGTGCCAGCAGCTCGGGAGGGGATTTGGGGAATCAGCCCCAGCATTTT
CASSSGGDLGNQPQHF
>14|.|TRBD2|TRBV2|TRBJ2-1
TGTGCCACCGGAGCGGGGCAAACCTACAATGAGCAGTTCTTC
CATGAGQTYNEQFF
>14|.|.|TRBV5-6|TRBJ1-3
TGTGCCAGCAGTATCGGGGAAGCTGGAAACACCATATATTTT
CASSIGEAGNTIYF
>14|.|TRBD2|TRBV4-1|TRBJ2-2
TGCGCCAGCAGCCCGGGACTAAACACCGGGGAGCTGTTTTTT
CASSPGLNTGELFF
>16|.|TRBD1|TRBV28|TRBJ1-2
TGTGCCAGCAGTCTATCTCGCACAGGGGATTCGCTTGGCTACACCTTC
CASSLSRTGDSLGYTF
>12|.|.|TRBV28|TRBJ1-2
TGTGCCAGCAGTGTGCCGGGGGAGGGCTACACCTTC
CASSVPGEGYTF
>15|.|TRBD1|TRBV9|TRBJ1-2
TGTGCCAGCAGCGTAGACGGGACAGGGAGTGGAGGCTACACCTTC
CASSVDGTGSGGYTF
>11|.|.|TRBV20-1|TRBJ1-2
TGCAGTGCCAAACCGGGCTATGGCTACACCTTC
CSAKPGYGYTF
>14|.|.|TRBV4-1|TRBJ2-5
TGCGCCAGCAGCTCCCAGGCAGTTTCTGAGACCCAGTACTTC
CASSSQAVSETQYF
>16|.|.|TRBV7-9|TRBJ1-4
TGTGCCAGCAGCCCCCCCAGAGGTGCAACTAATGAAAAACTGTTTTTT
CASSPPRGATNEKLFF
>14|.|TRBD1|TRBV7-8|TRBJ2-5
TGTGCCAGCAGCTTGGGAAGGGGGCAGGAGACCCAGTACTTC
CASSLGRGQETQYF
>13|.|.|TRBV28|TRBJ1-2
TGTGCCAGCAGTTTATCAGGGAACTATGGCTACACCTTC
CASSLSGNYGYTF
>17|.|.|TRBV14|TRBJ2-1
TGTGCCAGCAGCCAAGATATCCAGCGGAAGGGCTACAATGAGCAGTTCTTC
CASSQDIQRKGYNEQFF
>14|.|TRBD1|TRBV28|TRBJ1-2
TGTGCCAGCAGCCTGGGACAGTTTAACTATGGCTACACCTTC
CASSLGQFNYGYTF
>14|.|.|TRBV7-6|TRBJ1-2
TGTGCCAGCAGCTCCTCGATTGGGCCGTATGGCTACACCTTC
CASSSSIGPYGYTF
>13|.|.|TRBV28|TRBJ1-1
TGTGCCAGCAGTTTAGTCAGGAACACTGAAGCTTTCTTT
CASSLVRNTEAFF
>16|.|TRBD1|TRBV25-1|TRBJ1-4
TGTGCCAGCAGTGAATTGATGGGACAGGAGAAGGAAAAACTGTTTTTT
CASSELMGQEKEKLFF
>13|.|TRBD1|TRBV29-1|TRBJ1-2
TGCAGCGCCAGACAGGGGACTGACTATGGCTACACCTTC
CSARQGTDYGYTF
>15|.|.|TRBV15|TRBJ1-5
TGTGCCACCAGCAGAGGACACGGTATAAATCAGCCCCAGCATTTT
CATSRGHGINQPQHF
>15|once|TRBD1|TRBV7-8|TRBJ2-3
TGTGCCAGCAGCTTAGCACAGGGGGCCACAGATACGCAGTATTTT
CASSLAQGATDTQYF
>14|.|.|TRBV5-4|TRBJ2-2
TGTGCCAGCAGCTTGGCCGGCGGGCGCGGGGAGCTGTTTTTT
CASSLAGGRGELFF
>15|.|TRBD1|TRBV4-1|TRBJ1-2
TGCGCCAGCAGCCAAGGCAGACAGGGTGAAGTAGGCTACACCTTC
CASSQGRQGEVGYTF
>14|.|TRBD1|TRBV28|TRBJ2-2
TGTGCCAGCAGTAGGGACAGGGTAGCCGGGGAGCTGTTTTTT
CASSRDRVAGELFF
>13|.|.|TRBV9|TRBJ2-1
TGTGCCAGCAGTCACAGGGTTTACAATGAGCAGTTCTTC
CASSHRVYNEQFF
>12|.|.|TRBV7-9|TRBJ1-1
TGTGCCAGCAAGGTCTCTAGCACTGAAGCTTTCTTT
CASKVSSTEAFF
>13|.|TRBD1|TRBV6-5|TRBJ1-2
TGTGCCAGCAGCCCCGGACAGGGGGATGGCTACACCTTC
CASSPGQGDGYTF
>14|.|.|TRBV6-1|TRBJ2-3
TGTGCCAGCAGTGACAGGGTAAACACAGATACGCAGTATTTT
CASSDRVNTDTQYF